This TCR beta chain was identified in a study of regulatory T cells in long-lasting Graves disease. This clonotype was found many times. Regarding time point: newly diagnosed GD, antithyroid drugs for less than 3 months. PBMC RNA served as the TCR library source. The CDR3 covers 15 residues. Germline CDR1 is SEHNR and CDR2 is FQNEAQ (reference sequence). V lost 5 bases and J lost 6; bases outside the gene matches: 10. Building the TCR beta libraries relied on iRepertoire HTBI primers, and CDR3 regions underwent Arm-PCR. MiXCR, applied by TCRdb to the multiplex PCR reads, yields one record per CDR3 protein. In the table there are around 400,000 distinct CDR3 sequences, roughly 16% of which are singletons.

This clonotype was sampled from a female donor with Graves disease. Specimen: peripheral blood mononuclear cells (PBMCs), collected at new diagnosis, from a patient treated with antithyroid drugs. The chain uses TRBV7-9 and TRBJ2-7, with TRBD2 identical over 10 bases. In DNA form, the CDR3 reads TGTGCCAGCAGCGCAGACCTAGCGGGAGTTTCCGAGCAGTACTTC. Amino acids: CASSADLAGVSEQYF.